Below, 22 T cell receptor beta chains from the same sample are listed, as sequenced in a study of T cell responses to AZD1222 COVID-19 vaccine. Data came from immunoSEQ multiplex PCR; TCRdb stores just in-frame clones and leaves some out. The table records under 150,000 clones, about 93% of them present only once. Specimen: peripheral blood, collected on day 0 of AZD1222 vaccination. These receptors all come from an adult in good health.

This chain links TRBV7-3 with TRBJ1-1; D gene unclear. V gave up 2 bases and J gave up 1 base, with 14 bases separating them. The CDR3 spans 16 residues. Germline V lookup: CDR1 SGHTA, CDR2 FQGTGA. The CDR3 region has the DNA TGTGCCAGCAGCTTAGGGTTTGGGCTTGGGAACACTGAAGCTTTCTTT. It codes for CASSLGFGLGNTEAFF. Together with reference TRBV7-3 and TRBJ1-1, the CDR3 gives the full variable domain: GAGVSQTPSNKVTEKGKYVELRCDPISGHTALYWYRQSLGQGPEFLIYFQGTGAADDSGLPNDRFFAVRPEGSVSTLKIQRTERGDSAVYLCASSLGFGLGNTEAFFGQGTRLTVV.

This chain joins TRBV10-2 and TRBJ2-5; 11 nucleotides line up with TRBD2. Germline V gives CDR1 WSHSY, CDR2 SAAADI. This CDR3 has 13 amino acids. Trimming at V came to 11 bases and at J to 5 bases, leaving 7 bases not matched to a gene. CDR3 DNA sequence: TGCGCCGGAGCTAGCGGGGGGTATGAGACCCAGTACTTC. Translated, it gives CAGASGGYETQYF.

The chain has TRBV4-1 and TRBJ1-1; the D is unclear. V lost 0 bases and J 3 bases, leaving 8 bases between the germline ends. This CDR3 has 14 residues. CDR1 is MGHRA, CDR2 YSYEKL, per germline. CDR3 region: CASSQETGYTEAFF. The CDR3 nucleotides read TGCGCCAGCAGCCAAGAGACCGGGTACACTGAAGCTTTCTTT.

This chain joins TRBV15 and TRBJ1-6, with a tentative D call TRBD1 (5 bases). V dropped 0 bases and J dropped 7 bases, with 10 bases sitting between them. Germline loops: CDR1 LNHNV, CDR2 YYDKDF (reference sequence). The CDR3 covers 15 residues. The CDR3 DNA reads as TGTGCCACCAGCAGAGATCGGGGCCCGAATTCACCCCTCCACTTT. It specifies CATSRDRGPNSPLHF.

This chain joins TRBV14 and TRBJ1-1; no clear D gene. Deletions cut 1 base from V and 1 base from J, with 7 bases between. Germline V gene data show CDR1 as SGHDN and CDR2 as FVKESK. The CDR3 consists of 14 residues. DNA of the CDR3: TGTGCCAGCAGCCAAGGTCTAGCGAACACTGAAGCTTTCTTT. Translated: CASSQGLANTEAFF.

This rearrangement joins TRBV15 to TRBJ2-1, with 8 bases matching TRBD1. CDR1 is LNHNV, CDR2 YYDKDF, per germline (reference sequence). The V segment lost 4 bases and the J segment 0 bases; nucleotides outside the gene matches: 11. This CDR3 spans 18 amino acids. In nucleotides, the CDR3 is TGTGCCACCAGCAAAGGACAGGGCGGGGTGGGCTCCTACAATGAGCAGTTCTTC. Amino acids: CATSKGQGGVGSYNEQFF. The complete variable domain, with remaining parts taken from reference TRBV15 and TRBJ2-1, reads DAMVIQNPRYQVTQFGKPVTLSCSQTLNHNVMYWYQQKSSQAPKLLFHYYDKDFNNEADTPDNFQSRRPNTSFCFLDIRSPGLGDTAMYLCATSKGQGGVGSYNEQFFGPGTRLTVL.

The chain carries TRBV6-5 and TRBJ2-2; tentatively, D is TRBD1 or TRBD2 (5 bases each). CDR3 size: 15 residues. From germline, CDR1 is MNHEY and CDR2 SVGAGI. V was clipped by 5 bases and J by 0 bases, with 10 bases between them. For the CDR3, the DNA is TGTGCCAGCAGTCCCGGGACCTCGAACACCGGGGAGCTGTTTTTT. This translates into CASSPGTSNTGELFF.

The chain couples TRBV2 to TRBJ2-5; no clear D gene. The CDR3 runs 12 residues. From germline, CDR1 is SNHLY and CDR2 FYNNEI. Trimming removed 2 bases from V and 10 bases from J, with 11 bases in between. CDR3 DNA sequence: TGTGCCAGCAGTGAAATTCTAGGCTACCAGTACTTC. This gives the protein CASSEILGYQYF.

The sample holds a few counts of this clone. The chain joins TRBV7-6 to TRBJ1-3; no reliable D call. V gave up 6 bases and J gave up 3 bases, with 18 bases separating them. The CDR3 has 16 amino acids. Germline V lookup: CDR1 SGHVS, CDR2 FNYEAQ. The CDR3 nucleotides read TGTGCCAGCAGTTCTACCGACTTTGGTGATGGAAACACCATATATTTT. This gives the protein CASSSTDFGDGNTIYF.

This clone occurred a few times. The CDR3 sequence: CASSLLEETQYF. DNA for the CDR3: TGTGCCAGCAGCTTGTTAGAAGAGACCCAGTACTTC. The chain uses TRBV7-9 and TRBJ2-5; D is undetermined. The CDR3 totals 12 residues. Germline V lookup: CDR1 SEHNR, CDR2 FQNEAQ (reference sequence). Trimming stripped 3 bases from V and 3 bases from J, with 5 bases between.

V and J are TRBV6-1 and TRBJ1-3, with D perhaps TRBD1 (6 bases). Per the germline V gene, CDR1 is MNHNS and CDR2 is SASEGT. This CDR3 comprises 16 residues. Trimming shortened V by 4 bases and J by 3 bases, and 16 bases separated the two germline ends. The CDR3 DNA follows: TGTGCCAGCAGTGTAGGGGGGGGCGCAGGTGGAAACACCATATATTTT. Translating it yields CASSVGGGAGGNTIYF.

The rearrangement joins TRBV30 to TRBJ2-7; D gene ambiguous. The CDR3 totals 12 residues. Germline V gene data show CDR1 as GTSNPN and CDR2 as SVGIG (reference sequence). Trimming left V 0 bases short and J 3 bases short, with 6 bases between. Here the CDR3 reads CAWSVRIYEQYF. The DNA for the CDR3 is TGTGCCTGGAGTGTACGTATCTACGAGCAGTACTTC.

This clone was seen once. The V and J genes are TRBV5-4 and TRBJ2-7; a possible D gene is TRBD1 (5 bases). The CDR3 is 12 amino acids. With 1 base removed from V and 4 bases from J, the gap between germline ends came to 6 bases. Germline V gives CDR1 SGHNT, CDR2 YYREEE (reference sequence). CDR3 region: CASSLSGYEQYF. DNA of the CDR3: TGTGCCAGCAGCTTGTCAGGGTACGAGCAGTACTTC.

V gene TRBV7-9 combines with J gene TRBJ2-3, with D uncertain. V lost 6 bases and J 5 bases, leaving 3 bases between the germline ends. The CDR3 has 10 amino acids. Germline assignment: CDR1 SEHNR and CDR2 FQNEAQ (reference sequence). CDR3 DNA sequence: TGTGCCAGCAGTAGAGATACGCAGTATTTT. This gives the protein CASSRDTQYF.

This clone appeared once. The genes are TRBV27 and TRBJ2-7; D possibly corresponds to TRBD2 (5 bases). CDR1 and CDR2 from the germline V gene are MNHEY and SMNVEV (reference sequence). V dropped 6 bases and J dropped 7 bases, with 16 bases sitting between them. This CDR3 is 13 amino acids long. The CDR3 is CASRPSSIEEQYF. Here the CDR3 DNA reads TGTGCCAGCAGACCCTCTAGCATTGAAGAGCAGTACTTC.

The chain employs TRBV19 and TRBJ1-4; no firm D call. The CDR3 is 13 amino acids. Germline V gives CDR1 LNHDA, CDR2 SQIVND (reference sequence). Trimming shortened V by 11 bases and J by 7 bases, and 17 bases separated the two germline ends. Written as DNA, the CDR3 is TGTGCCGCCCAAACACCCGGCGGTGAAAAACTGTTTTTT. Translation: CAAQTPGGEKLFF.

This sequence joins TRBV5-1 and TRBJ1-2; unclear D gene. Germline V gene sequence: CDR1 SGHRS, CDR2 YFSETQ. The CDR3 totals 13 residues. V lost 4 bases and J lost 3, with 10 bases in between. CDR3 loop: CASSPRYDYGYTF. CDR3 in DNA: TGCGCCAGCAGCCCCCGGTATGACTATGGCTACACCTTC. The entire variable domain, with the rest obtained from reference TRBV5-1 and TRBJ1-2, is as follows: KAGVTQTPRYLIKTRGQQVTLSCSPISGHRSVSWYQQTPGQGLQFLFEYFSETQRNKGNFPGRFSGRQFSNSRSEMNVSTLELGDSALYLCASSPRYDYGYTFGSGTRLTVV.

This sequence joins TRBV12-3 or TRBV12-4 and TRBJ1-1; no definite D call. CDR3 length: 11 amino acids. The V end was cut by 2 bases, the J end by 5 bases, with 3 bases between. The CDR3 region has the DNA TGTGCCAGCAGTTTAAGTACTGAAGCTTTCTTT. This gives the protein CASSLSTEAFF.

The chain uses TRBV28 and TRBJ2-3; D is undetermined. CDR1 is MDHEN, CDR2 SYDVKM, per germline. V was clipped by 3 bases and J by 3 bases, with 13 bases between them. The CDR3 covers 15 residues. In nucleotides, the CDR3 is TGTGCCAGCAGTTTTTTCCCCGGTAAAACAGATACGCAGTATTTT. Translation: CASSFFPGKTDTQYF.

V and J are TRBV7-9 and TRBJ2-3, with D possibly being TRBD2 (5 bases). Germline V lookup: CDR1 SEHNR, CDR2 FQNEAQ (reference sequence). The CDR3 is 16 residues long. Trimming took off 5 bases at V and 2 bases at J, with 17 bases between the two ends. CDR3 in DNA: TGTGCCAGCAGCCCGATTGGCGGGCTACACACAGATACGCAGTATTTT. It specifies CASSPIGGLHTDTQYF.

This clone was detected once. The V call is TRBV20-1, the J call TRBJ2-3; no firm D call. Germline V lookup: CDR1 DFQATT, CDR2 SNEGSKA (reference sequence). This CDR3 comprises 13 residues. Between the trimmed V and J ends, which lost 3 bases and 0 bases, there was a span of 7 bases. The CDR3 protein is CSASQESTDTQYF. Written as DNA, the CDR3 is TGCAGTGCTAGTCAGGAGAGCACAGATACGCAGTATTTT.

The chain recombines TRBV4-1 with TRBJ1-1, with D maybe TRBD1 (5 bases). Germline V gives CDR1 MGHRA, CDR2 YSYEKL. Trimming stripped 4 bases from V and 2 bases from J, with 17 bases between. CDR3 length equals 16 residues. The CDR3 here is CASSLGWDRRNTEAFF. The CDR3 DNA is TGCGCCAGCAGCCTGGGGTGGGACCGGAGAAACACTGAAGCTTTCTTT.